Detailed here is one TCR beta chain. TCRdb re-analysed the 5' RACE reads in MiXCR, keeping a single row per CDR3 protein. The sample has tens of thousands of distinct CDR3 sequences; approximately 6.1% are singletons. The germline gives CDR1 MNHEY, CDR2 SVGAGI. CDR3 length: 13 amino acids. With 5 bases removed from V and 2 bases from J, the gap between germline ends came to 10 bases. The source of the sample is a study of early T cells in non-severe SARS-CoV-2 infection. Study summary: Chains from this unsorted whole-blood bulk RNA could not be paired.

The chain is built from TRBV6-5 and TRBJ2-7, with D unclear. The sample was whole blood. The receptor comes from an adult who was a healthcare worker with PCR-confirmed SARS-CoV-2 infection or an uninfected control (not recorded which). The CDR3 spells CASSRQITYEQYF. DNA for the CDR3: TGTGCCAGCAGTAGGCAGATAACCTACGAGCAGTACTTC.